One T cell receptor (beta chain) is described in this entry. This clone's antigen is unknown. Per-nucleotide qualities are absent, and no much larger clonotype sits a single base away. TCRbeta CDR3 regions were amplified from genomic DNA by means of the immunoSEQ Assay, a bias-controlled multiplex PCR. Processing in the source paper ran as follows. The number of nucleated cells in each sample was estimated by amplification of reference gene primers within the assay. To quantify the absolute abundance of each unique TCRbeta CDR3 rearrangement, sequence reads were collapsed and filtered. For each sample, productive Simpson clonality was calculated as the square root of Simpson's diversity index across productive rearrangements. TCRdb re-hosts the immuneACCESS table, in-frame sequences only. Its copies lack some clones; in the studies checked, an unresolved V gene accounts for under half of them, and the cause for the rest is not known. The V and J calls and clone size come from that table; D and trimming were worked out from the DNA. The sample records 270,000 or so clones, 75% to 90% of which are singletons. The ten largest make up 7.5% to 9% of the sample.

The data were obtained in a study of blood T cell repertoires in COVID-19 (dated by TCRdb to the early 2020s). For the study in its entirety: Samples covering the acute and convalescent phases of COVID-19 were provided by collaborators in the United States, Italy and Spain. The material from the prospective study consisted of cDNA or gDNA derived from T cells, B-cell-depleted T cells, or PBMCs. Deeply sampled blood TCRbeta repertoires from subjects exposed to, actively infected with, or recovered from COVID-19 were included in the dataset. The repertoires were released in a freely available public database intended as a resource for research on the immune response to SARS-CoV-2. The samples were drawn from the first 160 participants of the ongoing ImmuneRACE study and from roughly 1,300 subjects provided by 6 global collaborators. A de-identified subject ID, COVID-19 status, age in years and sex were almost always included in the sample metadata. Where HLA class I and class II types were available, the types were taken from metadata supplied by the sample provider, not from assay-based typing. General conclusions and limits of the study: The quantity of clinical and demographic metadata differed by source and by participant and was supplied without curation.

The collaborating institutions used their own protocols to collect whole blood in K2EDTA tubes. For TCRbeta analysis, collaborator samples were shipped as frozen whole blood, as isolated PBMCs, or as DNA extracted from either sample type. CDR1 and CDR2 were assigned from the germline V gene as MDHEN and SYDVKM. CDR3 length: 14 amino acids, cysteine to phenylalanine. Kept here is only the CDR3 DNA, which spans 42 bases and is read in frame from base 1. V gives up 7 bases and J gives up 4 bases, and the segment between their germline ends measures 14 bases. Sequences were obtained from peripheral blood. The TCR sequence derives from a human donor in a cohort sampled during active COVID-19. The chain is encoded by TRBV28 joined to TRBJ1-5; possibly the D gene is TRBD1, per 6 matching bases. The nucleotide sequence reads TGTGCCAGCATCCTAGGGGGGGGGAATCAGCCCCAGCATTTT. This is translated as CASILGGGNQPQHF.